The 2 T cell receptor beta chains given below trace back to one sample, sequenced in a study of blood T cell repertoires in COVID-19. Some clones are missing from TCRdb's copy, which holds only in-frame ones; the method was immunoSEQ multiplex PCR. The repertoire holds about 440,000 clones, less than 95% seen once, with about 0.6% in the top ten. Sequences were obtained from PBMCs or T cells enriched from blood (not recorded which). The receptors shown here come from a man between 18 and 35 years old who had recovered from COVID-19.

V gene TRBV3-1 (or the pseudogene TRBV3-2) combines with J gene TRBJ1-2, with D perhaps matching TRBD1 (6 bases). The CDR3 covers 14 residues. V dropped 4 bases and J dropped 4 bases, with 13 bases sitting between them. Germline CDR1 is LGHDT and CDR2 is YNNKEL (reference sequence). The CDR3 DNA follows: TGTGCCAGCAGCCTCTCGGGAGGGGGCTATGGCTACACCTTC. Its translation: CASSLSGGGYGYTF.

This clone was found once. The chain joins TRBV5-5 to TRBJ2-2, with 11 bases identical to TRBD1. The trim removed 2 bases at V and 6 bases at J, leaving 3 bases unmatched. The CDR3 runs to 15 residues. The germline V gene encodes CDR1 SGHKS and CDR2 YYEKEE (reference sequence). CDR3 nucleotide sequence: TGTGCCAGCAGCTTCCGGACAGGGGGCTCCGGGGAGCTGTTTTTT. This codes for CASSFRTGGSGELFF.